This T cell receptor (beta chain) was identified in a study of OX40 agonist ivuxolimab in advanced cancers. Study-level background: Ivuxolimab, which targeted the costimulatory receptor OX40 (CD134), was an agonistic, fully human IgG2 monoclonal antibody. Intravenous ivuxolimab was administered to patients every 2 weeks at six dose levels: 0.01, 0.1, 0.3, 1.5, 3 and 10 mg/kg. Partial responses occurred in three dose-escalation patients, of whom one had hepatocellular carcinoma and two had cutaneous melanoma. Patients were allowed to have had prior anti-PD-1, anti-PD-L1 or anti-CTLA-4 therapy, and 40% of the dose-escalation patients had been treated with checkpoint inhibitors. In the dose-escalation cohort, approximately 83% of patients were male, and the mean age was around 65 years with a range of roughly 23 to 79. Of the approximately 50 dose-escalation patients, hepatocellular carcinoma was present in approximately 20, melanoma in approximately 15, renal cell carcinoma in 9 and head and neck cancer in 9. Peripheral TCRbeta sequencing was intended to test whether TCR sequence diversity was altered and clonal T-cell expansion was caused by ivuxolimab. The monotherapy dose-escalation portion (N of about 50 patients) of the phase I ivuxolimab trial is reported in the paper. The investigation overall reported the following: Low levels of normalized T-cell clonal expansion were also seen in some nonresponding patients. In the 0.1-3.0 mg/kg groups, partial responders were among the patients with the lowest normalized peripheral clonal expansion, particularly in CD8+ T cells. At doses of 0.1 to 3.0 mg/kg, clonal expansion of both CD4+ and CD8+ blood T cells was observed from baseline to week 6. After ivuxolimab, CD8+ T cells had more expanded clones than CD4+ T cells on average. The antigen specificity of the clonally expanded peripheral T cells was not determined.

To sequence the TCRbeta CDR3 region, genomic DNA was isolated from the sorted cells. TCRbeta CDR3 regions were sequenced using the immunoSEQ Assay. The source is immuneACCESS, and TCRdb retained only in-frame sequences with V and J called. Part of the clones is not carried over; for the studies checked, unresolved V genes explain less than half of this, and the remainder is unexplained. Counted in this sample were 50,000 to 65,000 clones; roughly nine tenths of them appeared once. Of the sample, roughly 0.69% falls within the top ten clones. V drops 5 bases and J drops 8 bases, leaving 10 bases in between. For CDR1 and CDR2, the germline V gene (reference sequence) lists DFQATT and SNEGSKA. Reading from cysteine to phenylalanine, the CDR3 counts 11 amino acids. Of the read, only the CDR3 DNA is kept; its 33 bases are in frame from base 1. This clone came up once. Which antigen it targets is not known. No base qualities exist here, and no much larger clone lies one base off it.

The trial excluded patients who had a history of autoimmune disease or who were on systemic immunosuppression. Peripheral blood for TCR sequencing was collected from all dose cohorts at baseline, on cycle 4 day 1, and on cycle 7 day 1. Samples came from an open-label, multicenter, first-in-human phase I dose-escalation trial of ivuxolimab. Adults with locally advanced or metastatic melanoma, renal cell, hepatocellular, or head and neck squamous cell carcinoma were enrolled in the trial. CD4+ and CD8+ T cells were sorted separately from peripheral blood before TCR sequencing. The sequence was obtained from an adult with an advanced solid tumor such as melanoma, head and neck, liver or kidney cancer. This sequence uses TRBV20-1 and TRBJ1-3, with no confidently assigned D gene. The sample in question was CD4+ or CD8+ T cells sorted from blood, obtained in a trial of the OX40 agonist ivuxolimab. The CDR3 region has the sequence CSARRADTIYF. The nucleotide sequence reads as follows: TGCAGTGCTCGTCGTGCGGACACCATATATTTT.